Detailed here is one TCR beta chain. TCRdb redid the calling of the RACE reads with MiXCR, one entry per CDR3 protein. This sample has approximately 84,000 distinct CDR3 sequences, with roughly 8.7% found just once. Specified time point: healthy volunteer bleed at 6 weeks. Unfractionated whole blood served as the source for total RNA extraction. This sample was included in a study of human T cells and chemical hapten exposure. CDR3 length equals 17 residues. Germline CDR1 SGHRS, CDR2 YFSETQ. V was pared by 3 bases and J by 0 bases, with 13 bases between. The source of this sequence is a male donor in good health. Some clones in this sample may be carry-over from other donors' samples. The V gene is TRBV5-1, the J gene TRBJ2-6; tentative D call: TRBD1 (5 bases). The sequenced sample consisted of whole blood. CDR3 residues: CASSSMTVSSGANVLTF. CDR3 coding DNA: TGCGCCAGCAGCTCGATGACAGTAAGCTCTGGGGCCAACGTCCTGACTTTC.